The TCR beta chain described here comes from a study of blood T cell repertoires in COVID-19 (dated by TCRdb to the early 2020s). About the study as a whole: Samples covering the acute and convalescent phases of COVID-19 were provided by collaborators in the United States, Italy and Spain. HLA class I and class II types, where available, came from metadata supplied by the sample provider rather than from assay-based typing. The prospective study material was composed of cDNA or gDNA derived from T cells, B-cell-depleted T cells, or PBMCs. Nearly every sample came with metadata listing a de-identified subject ID, COVID-19 status, age in years and sex. Subjects who had been exposed to COVID-19, were actively infected with it, or had recovered from it provided the deeply sampled blood TCRbeta repertoires that made up the dataset. A freely available public database, intended as a resource for researchers studying the immune response to SARS-CoV-2, is where the repertoires were released. The samples were drawn from two sources: the first 160 participants of the ongoing ImmuneRACE study, and 1,200 or so subjects contributed by 6 global collaborators. Here is what the overall study found, with its caveats: The quantity of clinical and demographic metadata differed by source and by participant and was supplied without curation.

The collaborating institutions used their own protocols to collect whole blood in K2EDTA tubes. For TCRbeta analysis, collaborator samples were shipped as frozen whole blood, as isolated PBMCs, or as DNA extracted from either sample type. Points on this clone: Its target antigen remains unknown. Within one base of it there is no much larger clone, and no base qualities were kept.

TCRbeta CDR3 regions were amplified from genomic DNA by means of the immunoSEQ Assay, a bias-controlled multiplex PCR. The authors' analysis ran thus. The number of nucleated cells in each sample was estimated by amplification of reference gene primers within the assay. To quantify the absolute abundance of each unique TCRbeta CDR3 rearrangement, sequence reads were collapsed and filtered. For each sample, productive Simpson clonality was calculated by taking the square root of Simpson's diversity index across productive rearrangements. The table comes from immuneACCESS by way of TCRdb, which keeps in-frame sequences with V and J called. Part of the clones is missing from these tables; in studies checked, under half for an unresolved V gene and the rest for unknown reasons. That table is the source of V, J and clone size, and D and trimming were worked out from the DNA. Recorded for this sample are approximately 230,000 clones; 87% of them occurred a single time. Under 4% of the sample is held by the ten biggest clonotypes.

Including cysteine and phenylalanine, the CDR3 has 13 amino acids. Solely the CDR3 DNA is kept, with 39 bases framed from the first base. The germline V gene (reference sequence) sets CDR1 to SSHAT and CDR2 to FNYEAQ. V is reduced by 1 base and J by 5 bases, leaving a spacing of 8 bases between them. The sequenced material came from peripheral blood. This sequence uses TRBV7-7 and TRBJ2-5; the D segment cannot be called with confidence. The source is a man aged 18-30 years with active or convalescent COVID-19. The sequenced DNA is TGTGCCAGCAGCTTAGGCATAGAGGAGACCCAGTACTTC. Its amino acids are CASSLGIEETQYF.